A single TCR beta chain is shown here with its context. Its recognized antigen is unknown. No much larger clonotype is one base removed from it; base qualities were not supplied. The sample belongs to a study of shared clonotypes between healthy human individuals (dated by TCRdb to the early 2020s). General notes on the study: Three men and a couple of women, aged 18 to 49 years, made up the cohort. Each donor's leukapheresis produced roughly between roughly 0.94 and 9.5 billion PBMCs. Libraries were prepared and TCR repertoires were sequenced by different laboratories using diverse techniques, in order to increase sequencing depth and limit assay-specific biases. To estimate repertoire size and how much clonotypes are shared between individuals, the study performed deep sequencing of blood TCR repertoires from about five healthy adults. For each donor, CD4 naive and CD4 memory were each given three plates, CD8 naive was given two plates, and CD8 memory was given one plate.

TCR CDR3 regions were amplified from genomic DNA by multiplex PCR using the deep immunoSEQ assay. Extracted genomic DNA from each cell subset was spread evenly across all wells of several immunoSEQ 96-well plates, with each plate serving as a replicate. For sorted subsets, approximately 210 ng genomic DNA, equal to about 30,000 T cell genomes, was loaded into each replicate PCR. Purified libraries were measured with a Qubit 3.0 fluorometer, size-checked on a Bioanalyzer 2100, and measured again with the KAPA Library Quantification kit. Every immunoSEQ 96-well plate was sequenced on a separate single-read 150-cycle Illumina NextSeq 550 flow cell. As for the original processing: The immunoSEQ output contained only junctional sequences without quality scores, so filtering could not match that applied to full-length reads. Sequences were annotated with PyIR, a Python wrapper for IgBLAST v1.9, using IMGT germline references to assign V/J genes and CDR3. Any read was removed if the V/J assignment was weak (E-value above 1e-6), the CDR3 was missing, or the read contained stop codons, out-of-frame junctions, or ambiguous translated residues. V3J clonotypes were defined by identical inferred V gene, J gene, and CDR3 amino acid sequence. Percentage overlap between repertoires was calculated by dividing the number of shared unique clonotypes by the size of the smaller repertoire. Three approaches were used to assess repertoire richness: RTK rarefaction, the Chao1 estimator, and Recon v2.1 estimates of unobserved clonotypes. Generation probabilities for all TCRbeta clonotypes obtained by the gDNA method from a few donors were computed using OLGA. TCRdb carries this immuneACCESS record with in-frame sequences only. Its versions omit some clonotypes, under half of them owing to an unresolved V gene in the studies checked, with the rest unexplained. The V and J calls and clone size were taken over from that table, and D and trimming were inferred from the DNA. The sample includes around 610,000 clones, with 95% to 96% observed a single time. More than 0.085% of the sample comes from the top ten.

CDR1 is given as MDHEN and CDR2 as SYDVKM, both from the germline V gene. V loses 8 bases of germline sequence and J loses 7 bases, and the interval between the two ends is 14 bases. The CDR3 sequence holds 13 residues, the cysteine and phenylalanine included. The entry retains the CDR3 DNA only, 39 bases that are in frame from base 1. CD8 naive samples consisted of CD45RO-negative cells that were positively selected for CCR7, yielding a CD45RA+CCR7+ population without TemRA cells. The donors were healthy, HIV-negative adults who had no recently reported acute infections or vaccinations. Every donor was a Caucasian adult living in Nashville, Tennessee, USA. After blood collection by leukapheresis, PBMCs were isolated using Ficoll-Histopaque density gradient centrifugation and then cryopreserved in the vapor phase of liquid nitrogen. Analytical flow cytometry was used to check the purity and quantity of each magnetically sorted T cell population. Genomic DNA was isolated from each sorted fraction and quantified by UV absorbance on a Nanodrop 2000c.

Paper-wide results and their limitations: Larger estimated clonotype richness was generally found for naive subsets than for memory subsets. Sharing across a few donors was observed for roughly 5.4% of naive CD4, under 4% of naive CD8, 2% to 2.5% of memory CD4, and around 0.44% of memory CD8 clonotypes. Rarefaction of sorted-subset datasets indicated incomplete sequencing despite the large sequencing depth. Higher generation probabilities were observed for clonotypes shared by all four sorted-subset donors than for non-shared clonotypes. Sampling was restricted to blood, and TCR repertoires in tissues likely differ from the TCR repertoires found in blood. Pairwise subsampling indicated that sequencing depth was expected to affect the degree of clonotype sharing among donors. The genetic and exposure-history diversity represented was limited by the small number of donors.

Sequences were obtained from naive CD8+ T cells sorted from blood. The sample's cell subset or site, from its label and the paper: CD45RA+CCR7+. The chain is assembled from TRBV28 and TRBJ2-2, with the D gene not confidently named. The sequence derives from a young woman in good health. The CDR3 region has the sequence CASLDPLIGELFF. The nucleotides are TGTGCCAGCCTGGACCCCCTTATCGGGGAGCTGTTTTTT.